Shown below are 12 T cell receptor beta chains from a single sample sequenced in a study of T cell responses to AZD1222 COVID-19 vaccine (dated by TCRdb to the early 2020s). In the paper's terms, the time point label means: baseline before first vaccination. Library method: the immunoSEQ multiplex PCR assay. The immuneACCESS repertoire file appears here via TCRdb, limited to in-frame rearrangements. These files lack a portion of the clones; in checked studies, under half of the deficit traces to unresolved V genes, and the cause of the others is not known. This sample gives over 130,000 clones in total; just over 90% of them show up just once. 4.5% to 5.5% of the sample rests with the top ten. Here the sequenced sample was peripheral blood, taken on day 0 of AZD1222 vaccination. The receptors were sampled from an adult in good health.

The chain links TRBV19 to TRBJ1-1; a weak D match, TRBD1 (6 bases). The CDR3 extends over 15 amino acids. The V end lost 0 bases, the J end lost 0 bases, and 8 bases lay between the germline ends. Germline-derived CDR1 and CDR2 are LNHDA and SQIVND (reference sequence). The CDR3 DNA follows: TGTGCCAGTAGTATAGAACAGGGAATGAACACTGAAGCTTTCTTT. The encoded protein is CASSIEQGMNTEAFF. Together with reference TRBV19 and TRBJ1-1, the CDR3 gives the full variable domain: DGGITQSPKYLFRKEGQNVTLSCEQNLNHDAMYWYRQDPGQGLRLIYYSQIVNDFQKGDIAEGYSVSREKKESFPLTVTSAQKNPTAFYLCASSIEQGMNTEAFFGQGTRLTVV.

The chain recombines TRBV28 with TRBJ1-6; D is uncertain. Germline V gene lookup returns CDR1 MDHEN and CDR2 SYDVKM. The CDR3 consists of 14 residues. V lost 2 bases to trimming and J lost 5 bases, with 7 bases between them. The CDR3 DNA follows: TGTGCCAGCAGTTTAGAACAGAATAATTCACCCCTCCACTTT. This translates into CASSLEQNNSPLHF.

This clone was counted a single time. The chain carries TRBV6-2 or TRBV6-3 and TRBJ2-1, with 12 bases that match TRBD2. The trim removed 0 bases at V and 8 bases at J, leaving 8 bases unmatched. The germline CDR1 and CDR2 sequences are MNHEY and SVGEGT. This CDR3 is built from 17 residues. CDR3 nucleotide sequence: TGTGCCAGCAGTTACTCGAGCGGACTAGCGGGAATACATGAGCAGTTCTTC. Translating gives CASSYSSGLAGIHEQFF.

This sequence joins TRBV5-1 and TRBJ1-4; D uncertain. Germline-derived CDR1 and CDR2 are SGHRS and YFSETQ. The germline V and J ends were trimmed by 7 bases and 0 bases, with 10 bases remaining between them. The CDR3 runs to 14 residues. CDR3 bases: TGCGCCAGCCACGCGGATTCAACTAATGAAAAACTGTTTTTT. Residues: CASHADSTNEKLFF.

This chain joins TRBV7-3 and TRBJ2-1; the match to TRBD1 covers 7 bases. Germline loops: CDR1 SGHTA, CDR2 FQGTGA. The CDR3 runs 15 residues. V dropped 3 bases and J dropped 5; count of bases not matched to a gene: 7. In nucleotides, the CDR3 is TGTGCCAGCAGCTTGTCAACGACAGGGAACAATGAGCAGTTCTTC. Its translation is CASSLSTTGNNEQFF.

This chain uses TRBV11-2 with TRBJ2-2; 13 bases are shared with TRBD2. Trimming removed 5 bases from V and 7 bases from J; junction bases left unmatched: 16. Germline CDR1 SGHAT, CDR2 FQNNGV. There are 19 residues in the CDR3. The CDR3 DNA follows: TGTGCCAGCAGCCCAGACGGGTTTGGACTAGCGGGGGCGGACGGGGAGCTGTTTTTT. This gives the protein CASSPDGFGLAGADGELFF.

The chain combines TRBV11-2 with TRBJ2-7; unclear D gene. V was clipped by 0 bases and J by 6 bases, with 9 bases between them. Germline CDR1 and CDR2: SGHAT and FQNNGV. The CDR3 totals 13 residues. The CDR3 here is CASSLDPVGEQYF. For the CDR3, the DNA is TGTGCCAGCAGCTTAGATCCAGTCGGCGAGCAGTACTTC.

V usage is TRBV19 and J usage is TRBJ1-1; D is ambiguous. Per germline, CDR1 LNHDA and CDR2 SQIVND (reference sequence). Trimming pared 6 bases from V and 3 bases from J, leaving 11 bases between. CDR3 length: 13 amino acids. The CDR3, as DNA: TGTGCCAGTAGCTTGTCGTACGACACTGAAGCTTTCTTT. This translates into CASSLSYDTEAFF.

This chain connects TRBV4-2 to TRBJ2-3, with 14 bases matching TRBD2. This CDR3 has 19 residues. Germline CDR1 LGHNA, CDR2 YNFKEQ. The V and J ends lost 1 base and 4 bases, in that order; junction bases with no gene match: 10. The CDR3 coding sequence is TGTGCCAGCAGCCAAGGAGGGCATCTGGGACTAGCGGGAGCAGATACGCAGTATTTT. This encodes CASSQGGHLGLAGADTQYF.

CDR3 protein: CASSGIGGAQHEQFF. CDR3 nucleotides: TGTGCCAGCAGCGGGATAGGGGGGGCCCAACATGAGCAGTTCTTC. The rearrangement joins TRBV7-6 to TRBJ2-1, with a tentative D call TRBD2 (7 bases). Trimming took 5 bases from V and 8 from J, leaving 19 bases between them. Germline V CDR1 and CDR2: SGHVS, FNYEAQ. The CDR3 length is 15 residues. The whole variable domain, remainder taken from reference TRBV7-6 and TRBJ2-1, is GAGVSQSPRYKVTKRGQDVALRCDPISGHVSLYWYRQALGQGPEFLTYFNYEAQQDKSGLPNDRFSAERPEGSISTLTIQRTEQRDSAMYRCASSGIGGAQHEQFFGPGTRLTVL.

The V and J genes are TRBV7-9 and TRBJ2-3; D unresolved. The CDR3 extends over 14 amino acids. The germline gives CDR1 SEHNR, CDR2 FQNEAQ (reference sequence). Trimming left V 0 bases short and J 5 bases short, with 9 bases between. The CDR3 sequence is CASSLAGLGDTQYF. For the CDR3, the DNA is TGTGCCAGCAGCTTAGCAGGATTAGGAGATACGCAGTATTTT.

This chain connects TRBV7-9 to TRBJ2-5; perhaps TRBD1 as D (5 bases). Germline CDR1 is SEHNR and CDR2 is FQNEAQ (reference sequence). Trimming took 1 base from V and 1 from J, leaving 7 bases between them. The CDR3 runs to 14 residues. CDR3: CASSLGGTQETQYF. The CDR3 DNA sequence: TGTGCCAGCAGCTTAGGGGGCACCCAAGAGACCCAGTACTTC. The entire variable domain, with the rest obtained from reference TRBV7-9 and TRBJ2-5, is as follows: DTGVSQNPRHKITKRGQNVTFRCDPISEHNRLYWYRQTLGQGPEFLTYFQNEAQLEKSRLLSDRFSAERPKGSFSTLEIQRTEQGDSAMYLCASSLGGTQETQYFGPGTRLLVL.